The clone carrying this TCR beta chain appeared many times. Antigen unknown. Germline assignment: CDR1 SNHLY and CDR2 FYNNEI. Between the trimmed V and J ends, which lost 2 bases and 4 bases, there was a span of 9 bases. The CDR3 totals 14 residues. The sample belongs to a study of blood T cells in healthy people across ages. For the second PCR, which ran for 7 to 11 cycles, a sample-barcoded 5' primer and a J-beta primer mix were used. TCRdb recomputed calls from the 5' RACE reads with MiXCR, one row per CDR3 protein. The sample contains roughly 640,000 distinct CDR3 sequences, approximately 30% of which appear only once. Study results and limitations: Older age coincided with a roughly linear decline in TCR beta diversity per million T cells. Nothing was known about donor CMV status, and this possibly confounded expanded clonotype changes.

The TCR comes from a woman older than 75 in good health. Sample: blood. The genes are TRBV2 and TRBJ2-1; tentatively, D is TRBD2 (6 bases). The CDR3 region is CASSERDFYNEQFF. The CDR3 region has the DNA TGTGCCAGCAGTGAACGGGACTTTTACAATGAGCAGTTCTTC.